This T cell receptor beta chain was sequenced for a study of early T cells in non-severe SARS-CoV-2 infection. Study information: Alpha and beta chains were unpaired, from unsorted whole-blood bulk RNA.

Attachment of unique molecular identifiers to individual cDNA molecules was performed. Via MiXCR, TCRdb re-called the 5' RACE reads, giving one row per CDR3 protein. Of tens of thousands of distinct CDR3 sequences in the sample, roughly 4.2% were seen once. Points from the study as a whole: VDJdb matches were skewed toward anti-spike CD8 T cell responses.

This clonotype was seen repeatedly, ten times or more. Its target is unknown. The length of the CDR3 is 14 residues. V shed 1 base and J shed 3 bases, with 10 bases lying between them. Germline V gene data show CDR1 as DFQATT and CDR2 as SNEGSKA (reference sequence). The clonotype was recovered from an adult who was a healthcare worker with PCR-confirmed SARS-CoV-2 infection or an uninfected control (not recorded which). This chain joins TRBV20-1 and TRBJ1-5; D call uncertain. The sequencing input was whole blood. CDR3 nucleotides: TGCAGTGCTAGAGGCCAGGTCTCCAATCAGCCCCAGCATTTT. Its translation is CSARGQVSNQPQHF.